This T cell receptor beta chain was identified during a study of cytomegalovirus exposure and HLA in healthy donors. The PCR made use of 60 Vbeta and 13 Jbeta primers. Sequencing was performed with immunoSEQ multiplex PCR; in TCRdb, only in-frame clones are kept and a portion is missing. This specimen shows around 140,000 clones; the ten leading clones hold 1.7%. This receptor was taken from a man in his late teens or twenties in good health and CMV-seronegative. Sequenced material: PBMCs.

CDR3 sequence: CASSISGRNTEAFF. Written as DNA, the CDR3 is TGTGCCAGTAGTATTTCGGGGAGGAACACTGAAGCTTTCTTT. The gene calls are TRBV19 and TRBJ1-1; no clear D. The CDR3 is 14 amino acids. Trimming took 3 bases from V and 1 from J, leaving 9 bases between them. The germline V gene encodes CDR1 LNHDA and CDR2 SQIVND (reference sequence).